Listed below are T cell receptor beta chains from one sample, sequenced in a study of cytomegalovirus exposure and HLA in healthy donors. Only in-frame clones appear in the TCRdb table, and some are missing; sequencing was by immunoSEQ multiplex PCR. The top ten clones hold less than 2.5% of a sample with 130,000 or so clones, roughly 80% of them seen once. The sample was PBMCs. The receptors originated from a woman between 40 and 50 years old in good health and CMV-seropositive. Both conserved end residues are part of each CDR3. The D gene is left open where the match is weak. Rows may omit the clone size; those that give it use once, few, many or a size class.

D: TRBD1
size: -
V: TRBV5-4
J: TRBJ1-2
CDR3: CASSLGGQGVYGYTF
DNA: TGTGCCAGCAGCTTGGGGGGACAGGGGGTCTATGGCTACACCTTC

D: TRBD1
size: -
V: TRBV6-5
J: TRBJ1-1
CDR3: CASSTGTGWTEAFF
DNA: TGTGCCAGCAGTACCGGGACAGGGTGGACTGAAGCTTTCTTT

D: -
size: -
V: TRBV13
J: TRBJ2-7
CDR3: CASSRDYEQYF
DNA: TGTGCCAGCAGCCGCGACTACGAGCAGTACTTC

D: -
size: few
V: TRBV9
J: TRBJ1-2
CDR3: CASEGGAHGYTF
DNA: TGTGCCAGTGAGGGAGGGGCCCATGGCTACACCTTC

D: TRBD1
size: -
V: TRBV7-9
J: TRBJ2-7
CDR3: CASSLVDRLSYEQYF
DNA: TGTGCCAGCAGCTTAGTGGACAGGCTATCCTACGAGCAGTACTTC

D: TRBD2
size: -
V: TRBV7-2
J: TRBJ2-7
CDR3: CASSLVDAGGPEQYF
DNA: TGTGCCAGCAGCTTAGTCGACGCGGGAGGCCCCGAGCAGTACTTC

D: -
size: -
V: TRBV18
J: TRBJ1-5
CDR3: CASSQSPEAQHF
DNA: TGTGCCAGCTCTCAGAGTCCTGAGGCCCAGCATTTT

D: -
size: -
V: TRBV4-1
J: TRBJ1-5
CDR3: CASSRDFNQPQHF
DNA: TGCGCCAGCAGTAGGGACTTCAATCAGCCCCAGCATTTT

D: -
size: -
V: TRBV10-3
J: TRBJ2-3
CDR3: CAISTTGKYTDTQYF
DNA: TGTGCCATCAGTACCACAGGGAAATACACAGATACGCAGTATTTT

D: TRBD1
size: -
V: TRBV9
J: TRBJ1-6
CDR3: CASSAEQGANSPLHF
DNA: TGTGCCAGCAGCGCCGAACAGGGGGCAAATTCACCCCTCCACTTT

D: -
size: -
V: TRBV28
J: TRBJ2-7
CDR3: CASRKQGYEQYF
DNA: TGTGCCAGCAGAAAACAGGGCTACGAGCAGTACTTC

D: -
size: few
V: TRBV19
J: TRBJ2-2
CDR3: CASSTGYTGELFF
DNA: TGTGCCAGTTCTACAGGGTACACCGGGGAGCTGTTTTTT

D: -
size: few
V: TRBV6-1
J: TRBJ1-5
CDR3: CASSDIGRDSGDQPQHF
DNA: TGTGCCAGCAGTGACATCGGACGGGACTCGGGGGATCAGCCCCAGCATTTT

D: TRBD2
size: few
V: TRBV6-5
J: TRBJ2-1
CDR3: CASTLGGYNEQFF
DNA: TGTGCCAGCACCCTCGGGGGGTACAATGAGCAGTTCTTC

D: TRBD2
size: -
V: TRBV29-1
J: TRBJ2-1
CDR3: CSVHSGIPSSYNEQFF
DNA: TGCAGCGTCCATAGCGGGATCCCCAGCTCCTACAATGAGCAGTTCTTC

D: -
size: -
V: TRBV30
J: TRBJ1-1
CDR3: CAWNEGLREAFF
DNA: TGTGCCTGGAACGAGGGACTACGTGAAGCTTTCTTT

D: TRBD2
size: -
V: TRBV19
J: TRBJ2-1
CDR3: CASSIDRTGGPHEQFF
DNA: TGTGCCAGTAGTATAGATCGTACGGGAGGGCCGCATGAGCAGTTCTTC

D: -
size: -
V: TRBV6-5
J: TRBJ2-2
CDR3: CASKGTMNTGELFF
DNA: TGTGCCAGCAAAGGGACAATGAACACCGGGGAGCTGTTTTTT

D: -
size: -
V: TRBV6-1
J: TRBJ2-2
CDR3: CASSGWGAGELFF
DNA: TGTGCCAGCAGTGGGTGGGGCGCCGGGGAGCTGTTTTTT

D: -
size: -
V: TRBV19
J: TRBJ1-1
CDR3: CASSTPNRGKAFF
DNA: TGTGCCAGTAGTACTCCTAACCGGGGGAAGGCTTTCTTT

D: -
size: -
V: TRBV5-4
J: TRBJ1-6
CDR3: CASSTTKGYSPLHF
DNA: TGTGCCAGCAGCACCACAAAGGGGTACTCACCCCTCCACTTT

D: TRBD1
size: -
V: TRBV27
J: TRBJ1-1
CDR3: CASSKTGARDTEAFF
DNA: TGTGCCAGCAGTAAGACAGGGGCAAGGGACACTGAAGCTTTCTTT